These 17 T cell receptor beta chains came from one sample sequenced in a study of tumor-infiltrating lymphocytes in primary liver carcinoma. The investigators made TCR beta cDNA from around 530 ng total RNA, using a constant-region primer. Libraries of TCR beta came from three nested multiplex PCR rounds with slightly modified ARM-PCR. The first two PCR rounds, around 10 cycles each, used TRBV1-TRBV30 forward primers and a C-beta reverse primer. Via MiXCR, TCRdb re-called the multiplex PCR reads, giving one row per CDR3 protein. The sample lists about 35,000 distinct CDR3 sequences, roughly 74% occurring once. DNA and RNA were both co-extracted from 20-30 mg of bulk tissue that had not been sorted. Source material: liver tumor tissue from sampling region 4. The subset is: tumor region T4, right-lateral pole. All receptors come from a middle-aged man with primary liver carcinoma and hepatitis B virus infection.

This clonotype occurred once. A clone one base away is much larger, so this may be a read error. The DNA of the CDR3 is TGTGCCAGTTGTTGGAGGACAGGGGCGGGATCTGGGGCCAACGTCCTGACTTTC. Its protein is CASCWRTGAGSGANVLTF. The chain links TRBV19 to TRBJ2-6; TRBD1 aligns across 9 bases. The CDR3 has 18 residues. Per germline, CDR1 LNHDA and CDR2 SQIVND (reference sequence). V gave up 8 bases and J gave up 1 base; unmatched junction bases: 12.

This clonotype has ten or more counts. This chain links TRBV24-1 with TRBJ2-1; D possibly corresponds to TRBD2 (6 bases). This CDR3 is 11 amino acids long. The germline gives CDR1 KGHDR, CDR2 SFDVKD. V shed 10 bases and J shed 8 bases, with 11 bases lying between them. In nucleotides, the CDR3 is TGTGCCACGGGGCGGGATGATGAGCAGTTCTTC. Protein: CATGRDDEQFF.

In the case of this clonotype: At one boundary the junction diverges from the germline segment, which might be a read error. V gene TRBV6-6 combines with J gene TRBJ1-1; possibly TRBD1 for D (5 bases). The germline CDR1 and CDR2 sequences are MNHNY and SVGAGI (reference sequence). CDR3 length: 13 residues. This CDR3 reads CSSSIWGTTEAFF. DNA of the CDR3: TGTTCCAGCAGCATATGGGGGACTACTGAAGCTTTCTTT.

This clonotype is medium-sized in the sample. V is TRBV7-8 and J is TRBJ2-1; D gene uncertain. The CDR3 has 15 residues. The V gene's germline CDR1 is SGHVS and CDR2 FQNEAQ. The V end lost 1 base, the J end lost 4 bases, and 11 bases lay between the germline ends. The CDR3 reads CASSLVDFSYNEQFF. The CDR3 region has the DNA TGTGCCAGCAGCTTAGTGGATTTTTCTTACAATGAGCAGTTCTTC.

To note about this clonotype: Because it lacks the conserved phenylalanine or tryptophan at the end, this CDR3 is likely a read error. It is unclear where the CDR3 begins or ends on the DNA, so no DNA is shown, and the CDR3 is as TCRdb lists it. The chain uses TRBV11-2 and TRBJ1-4. CDR1 SGHAT and CDR2 FQNNGV come from the germline V gene. The CDR3 has 14 residues if both end residues are counted. The CDR3: CASSLDLGVLRLVL.

This clonotype was seen only once. The junction does not match germline at one end; this may be a read error. This rearrangement joins TRBV30 to TRBJ2-4; 7 positions match TRBD2. In germline, CDR1 is GTSNPN, CDR2 SVGIG (reference sequence). This CDR3 has 15 residues. Here the CDR3 reads CAWSEGGRGINIQNF. CDR3 DNA sequence: TGTGCCTGGAGCGAGGGAGGGCGTGGCATAAACATTCAGAACTTC.

This clonotype was seen a handful of times. Given a much more abundant clone one base away, this may be a read error. The CDR3 sequence is CASGLPGQSYEQYF. CDR3 DNA: TGTGCCAGCGGCCTACCGGGACAGTCCTACGAGCAGTACTTC. V gene TRBV28 combines with J gene TRBJ2-7, with 7 bases lining up with TRBD1. V gave up 8 bases and J gave up 1 base; unmatched junction bases: 8. This CDR3 comprises 14 residues. CDR1 is MDHEN and CDR2 is SYDVKM in the germline V gene.

Note on this clonotype: The CDR3 carries no conserved terminal phenylalanine or tryptophan, so it likely arises from a read error. The DNA of the CDR3 is TGTGCCAGCAGTTACAGGGGTAACGAGCAGTACTTA. The encoded protein is CASSYRGNEQYL. V usage is TRBV6-5 and J usage is TRBJ2-7; D perhaps matches TRBD1 (5 bases). CDR3 length: 12 amino acids. The germline V and J ends were trimmed by 2 bases and 5 bases, with 7 bases remaining between them. The germline CDR1 and CDR2 sequences are MNHEY and SVGAGI.

Points on this clonotype: Because it lacks the conserved phenylalanine or tryptophan at the end, this CDR3 is likely a read error. V usage is TRBV5-1 and J usage is TRBJ2-1, with 7 bases matching TRBD2. CDR1 and CDR2 from the germline V gene are SGHRS and YFSETQ. The length of the CDR3 is 17 residues. CDR3 nucleotide sequence: TGCGCCTGCAGCCACGGAGGAAGCGGGATTCGCGTTAATGAGCAGTTCATC. Translated, it gives CACSHGGSGIRVNEQFI.

This clonotype was observed many times. The V call is TRBV7-2, the J call TRBJ2-2; no clear D. Trimming pared 4 bases from V and 4 bases from J, leaving 13 bases between. CDR3 length: 15 residues. The V gene's germline CDR1 is SGHTA and CDR2 FQGNSA. The CDR3 DNA reads TGTGCCAGCAGCTCCCGGATTAGCAGCACCGGGGAGCTGTTTTTT. Amino acids: CASSSRISSTGELFF.

The table lists this clonotype with a count of one. Since the CDR3 does not end with the conserved phenylalanine or tryptophan, this likely comes from a read error. The DNA is left out, because the CDR3 cannot be placed on it with certainty; the CDR3 is given as TCRdb lists it. The rearrangement uses TRBV4-2 and TRBJ2-7; the table gives TRBD2 as D, unverified against the DNA. From germline, CDR1 is LGHNA and CDR2 YNFKEQ. The CDR3 length is 16 residues, termini included. The CDR3 is CASSLDGTSDSYEQYI.

In this sample, this clonotype turned up a few times. The V and J genes are TRBV7-2 and TRBJ2-3; tentatively, D is TRBD2 (6 bases). This CDR3 is built from 15 residues. CDR1 is SGHTA, CDR2 FQGNSA, per germline. V was cut by 1 base and J by 2 bases, with 10 bases left in between. CDR3 DNA: TGTGCCAGCAGCTTAGAGGGAGGATACACAGATACGCAGTATTTT. Translating it yields CASSLEGGYTDTQYF.

The table lists this clonotype with many counts. The chain employs TRBV28 and TRBJ2-5, with 10 bases that match TRBD2. Trimming took 6 bases from V and 5 from J; bases not matched to a gene: 6. Germline lookup yields CDR1 MDHEN and CDR2 SYDVKM. There are 14 residues in the CDR3. The CDR3 nucleotides are TGTGCCAGCAGCTCGACTAGCGGGTTTGAGACCCAGTACTTC. It codes for CASSSTSGFETQYF.

This clonotype appeared a few times. The chain has TRBV29-1 and TRBJ1-2, with D possibly being TRBD1 (6 bases). This CDR3 comprises 12 residues. The germline gives CDR1 SQVTM, CDR2 ANQGSEA. For the CDR3, the DNA is TGCAGTGGGACGACAGGATCCTATGGCTACACCTTC. This sequence encodes CSGTTGSYGYTF.

As concerns this clonotype: Mismatch with germline at one junction end may stem from a read error. This sequence joins TRBV6-1 and TRBJ2-7; 11 positions agree with TRBD2. This CDR3 comprises 15 residues. Germline loops: CDR1 MNHNS, CDR2 SASEGT. CDR3 DNA: TGTGCCAGCAGCCGAGGGACTAGCGGAGTCCAAGAGCAATACTTC. This translates into CASSRGTSGVQEQYF.

A note on this clonotype: One end of the junction does not line up with germline, which may come from a read error. The rearrangement uses TRBV28 and TRBJ2-7; either TRBD1 or TRBD2 may fit D (5 bases each). CDR3 length equals 16 residues. CDR1 and CDR2 (germline): MDHEN, SYDVKM. The CDR3 nucleotides are TGTGCCAGCAGTTTAGAGAGGGCTTTTGGGGCCTACGAGCAGTATTTC. It is translated as CASSLERAFGAYEQYF.

A word on this clonotype: This is likely a read error, given that the CDR3 carries no conserved phenylalanine or tryptophan at its end. V and J are TRBV2 and TRBJ2-2; perhaps TRBD2 as D (6 bases). Germline CDR1 and CDR2: SNHLY and FYNNEI. The length of the CDR3 is 10 residues. CDR3 protein: CASGGGELFY. CDR3 DNA: TGTGCTAGCGGAGGGGGGGAGCTGTTTTAT.